The rows below give T cell receptor beta chains drawn from one sample of a study of molecular identifiers for immune sequencing clone quantification. TCRdb passed the PCR reads through MiXCR, listing each CDR3 protein once. The sample yields around 470,000 distinct CDR3 sequences, about 25% seen once. The source material was naive CD8+ T cells from blood, with Jurkat cell RNA spiked in. The receptors were gathered from a human donor in good health. Some libraries in this study had Jurkat cell RNA spiked in. Both conserved end residues are part of each CDR3. The order of the fields is clone size, D gene, J gene, V gene, CDR3 DNA, CDR3 protein. The D gene is left open where the match is weak. The size field is filled for only some rows; it gives once, few, many or a size class.

size: many
D: TRBD1
J: TRBJ2-7
V: TRBV5-5
DNA: TGTGCCAGCAGCTTTGTACAGGGGCCCTACGAGCAGTACTTC
CDR3: CASSFVQGPYEQYF

size: many
D: -
J: TRBJ1-5
V: TRBV2
DNA: TGTGCCAGCAGTGTAGAAGGTATGAGCAATCAGCCCCAGCATTTT
CDR3: CASSVEGMSNQPQHF

size: few
D: -
J: TRBJ2-6
V: TRBV5-5
DNA: TGTGCCAGCACCTGGGGTCCTGGGGCCAACGTCCTGACTTTC
CDR3: CASTWGPGANVLTF

size: many
D: TRBD1
J: TRBJ1-1
V: TRBV5-5
DNA: TGTGCCAGCAGCCTGCGACAGGGCCGGCCCACTGAAGCTTTCTTT
CDR3: CASSLRQGRPTEAFF

size: few
D: -
J: TRBJ1-1
V: TRBV7-9
DNA: TGTGCCAGCAGCTCAACCCCGGGAGGCCCAAACACTGAAGCTTTCTTT
CDR3: CASSSTPGGPNTEAFF

size: -
D: -
J: TRBJ2-3
V: TRBV27
DNA: TGTGCCAGCAGTTATTCGGGGCTGACAGATACGCAGTATTTT
CDR3: CASSYSGLTDTQYF

size: few
D: -
J: TRBJ1-5
V: TRBV11-2
DNA: TGTGCCAGCAGCTTAGATTGGAATCAGCCCCAGCATTTT
CDR3: CASSLDWNQPQHF

size: many
D: TRBD2
J: TRBJ2-7
V: TRBV10-3
DNA: TGTGCCATCAGGGGACTAGCCCCTGCCGAGCAGTACTTC
CDR3: CAIRGLAPAEQYF

size: -
D: -
J: TRBJ2-7
V: TRBV4-2
DNA: TGTGCCAGCAGCCAAGGTCTTGATCGATACGAGCAGTACTTC
CDR3: CASSQGLDRYEQYF

size: -
D: -
J: TRBJ1-3
V: TRBV9
DNA: TGTGCCAGCAGCGTAGTTGGTGGAAACACCATATATTTT
CDR3: CASSVVGGNTIYF

size: many
D: -
J: TRBJ1-1
V: TRBV7-2
DNA: TGTGCCAGCAGCTTAGTTCCCGAGAACACTGAAGCTTTCTTT
CDR3: CASSLVPENTEAFF

size: few
D: -
J: TRBJ2-1
V: TRBV5-4
DNA: TGTGCCAGCAGCCGGGACGAGTCTAGCCGGCTCAATGAGCAGTTCTTC
CDR3: CASSRDESSRLNEQFF

size: -
D: TRBD1
J: TRBJ1-2
V: TRBV12-3/TRBV12-4
DNA: TGTGCCAGCAGTTTAGCGCTACAGGGGTTTGCCTACACCTTC
CDR3: CASSLALQGFAYTF

size: few
D: -
J: TRBJ1-1
V: TRBV29-1
DNA: TGCAGCGGTGGGGGTGGGAGGAGCACTGAAGCTTTCTTT
CDR3: CSGGGGRSTEAFF

size: -
D: TRBD1
J: TRBJ1-5
V: TRBV27
DNA: TGTGCCAGCAGTAAGGGGGCGACCTTCCGTCTTAATCAGCCCCAGCATTTT
CDR3: CASSKGATFRLNQPQHF

size: -
D: -
J: TRBJ2-7
V: TRBV14
DNA: TGTGCCAGCAGCCCGGGGTCTGAGACCTACGAGCAGTACTTC
CDR3: CASSPGSETYEQYF

size: -
D: -
J: TRBJ1-1
V: TRBV4-1
DNA: TGCGCCAGCAGCCAAGATAGACAGCCCGGCACTGAAGCTTTCTTT
CDR3: CASSQDRQPGTEAFF

size: few
D: TRBD1
J: TRBJ2-7
V: TRBV5-1
DNA: TGCGCCAGCAGCTCCTCGACAGGGGACGAGCAGTACTTC
CDR3: CASSSSTGDEQYF

size: few
D: -
J: TRBJ1-1
V: TRBV2
DNA: TGTGCCAGCAAGCCTGGGCGCATGAACACTGAAGCTTTCTTT
CDR3: CASKPGRMNTEAFF

size: -
D: -
J: TRBJ2-3
V: TRBV20-1
DNA: TGCAGTGCTAGAGTCTGGGAGTTGGCAGATACGCAGTATTTT
CDR3: CSARVWELADTQYF

size: many
D: TRBD1
J: TRBJ1-1
V: TRBV4-3
DNA: TGCGCCAGCAGCTACGACAGGGGGCAAGGTGAAGCTTTCTTT
CDR3: CASSYDRGQGEAFF

size: few
D: -
J: TRBJ2-1
V: TRBV7-9
DNA: TGTGCCAGCAGCGAAACTAGTTACGATGAGCAGTTCTTC
CDR3: CASSETSYDEQFF

size: -
D: -
J: TRBJ1-5
V: TRBV6-2/TRBV6-3
DNA: TGTGCCAGCACTGGGGGGGTTACCGTGGCCCAGCATTTT
CDR3: CASTGGVTVAQHF

size: few
D: -
J: TRBJ2-5
V: TRBV6-5
DNA: TGTGCCAGCAGTTACTTAAGGGCTGAGACCCAGTACTTC
CDR3: CASSYLRAETQYF

size: -
D: -
J: TRBJ2-7
V: TRBV5-8
DNA: TGTGCCAGCAGCCGCAGGGTCTACGAGCAGTACTTC
CDR3: CASSRRVYEQYF

size: many
D: -
J: TRBJ1-1
V: TRBV6-2/TRBV6-3
DNA: TGTGCCAGCAGTTACTCGGAGGGTTGGACTGAAGCTTTCTTT
CDR3: CASSYSEGWTEAFF

size: once
D: -
J: TRBJ1-2
V: TRBV7-9
DNA: TGTGCCAGCAGCCCCCCCCTGGAAGATTACGATGGCTACACCTTC
CDR3: CASSPPLEDYDGYTF

size: many
D: -
J: TRBJ2-3
V: TRBV27
DNA: TGTGCCAGCCAATCTGTTTCGGATACGCAGTATTTT
CDR3: CASQSVSDTQYF

size: many
D: TRBD2
J: TRBJ2-7
V: TRBV20-1
DNA: TGCTCCGCCGGGACTAGCGAGACCCAAGGCGAGCAGTACTTC
CDR3: CSAGTSETQGEQYF

size: -
D: -
J: TRBJ1-1
V: TRBV5-3
DNA: TGTGCCAGCAGCCCAAGAGCGGGGAACACTGAAGCTTTCTTT
CDR3: CASSPRAGNTEAFF

size: few
D: -
J: TRBJ2-7
V: TRBV28
DNA: TGTGCCAGCAGTTTTACCCCCCTCGGGTTAACCTACGAGCAGTACTTC
CDR3: CASSFTPLGLTYEQYF

size: many
D: TRBD1
J: TRBJ1-3
V: TRBV7-9
DNA: TGTGCCAGCCAAGAGGGGGCAATCTCTGGAAACACCATATATTTT
CDR3: CASQEGAISGNTIYF

size: few
D: -
J: TRBJ2-3
V: TRBV19
DNA: TGTGCCAGCAGCGTCCGGGACTCTCCCACAGATACGCAGTATTTT
CDR3: CASSVRDSPTDTQYF

size: few
D: -
J: TRBJ2-2
V: TRBV25-1
DNA: TGTGCCAGCATTGCTTATACCGGGGAGCTGTTTTTT
CDR3: CASIAYTGELFF

size: few
D: -
J: TRBJ2-1
V: TRBV29-1
DNA: TGCAGCGTTGAAGCGATCCGGAATGAGCAGTTCTTC
CDR3: CSVEAIRNEQFF

size: -
D: TRBD2
J: TRBJ2-1
V: TRBV27
DNA: TGTGCCAGCAGTTTATATGGGGGGGATGAGCAGTTCTTC
CDR3: CASSLYGGDEQFF

size: many
D: -
J: TRBJ2-2
V: TRBV14
DNA: TGTGCCAGCAGCCAACCCGGACAAGGAGGAACCGGGGAGCTGTTTTTT
CDR3: CASSQPGQGGTGELFF

size: -
D: TRBD2
J: TRBJ2-7
V: TRBV20-1
DNA: TGCAGTGCTAGATCCCCCCGGCTAGCGGTAGACTACGAGCAGTACTTC
CDR3: CSARSPRLAVDYEQYF

size: few
D: -
J: TRBJ2-5
V: TRBV6-5
DNA: TGTGCCAGCAGTTTTGGGCTCGGACCGATGCAAGAGACCCAGTACTTC
CDR3: CASSFGLGPMQETQYF

size: -
D: TRBD2
J: TRBJ2-3
V: TRBV6-2/TRBV6-3
DNA: TGTGCCAGCAGTACTGGACTAGCGGGAGGATCCCGCACAGATACGCAGTATTTT
CDR3: CASSTGLAGGSRTDTQYF

size: -
D: -
J: TRBJ2-3
V: TRBV21-1
DNA: TGTGCCAGCAGCAAAGCACAGCCTAGCACAGATACGCAGTATTTT
CDR3: CASSKAQPSTDTQYF

size: few
D: TRBD1
J: TRBJ2-1
V: TRBV7-9
DNA: TGTGCCAGCTCAGCCGGGACAGGTGGTATTAATGAGCAGTTCTTC
CDR3: CASSAGTGGINEQFF

size: -
D: -
J: TRBJ2-2
V: TRBV2
DNA: TGTGCCAGCAGGCCTACAGGGTTTGGGGGCACCGGGGAGCTGTTTTTT
CDR3: CASRPTGFGGTGELFF

size: many
D: -
J: TRBJ2-3
V: TRBV7-2
DNA: TGTGCCAGCAGCTTAAAAAATGTGCCTGATACGCAGTATTTT
CDR3: CASSLKNVPDTQYF

size: -
D: -
J: TRBJ2-7
V: TRBV9
DNA: TGTGCCAGCAGCGTCGGGACCGAAGCCTACGAGCAGTACTTC
CDR3: CASSVGTEAYEQYF

size: many
D: -
J: TRBJ2-7
V: TRBV20-1
DNA: TGCAGTGCTAGTGAACAGGGATACGAGCAGTACTTC
CDR3: CSASEQGYEQYF

size: -
D: -
J: TRBJ2-7
V: TRBV19
DNA: TGTGCCAGTAGTATAGATGCGAGCGGGCGCTCCTCCGAGCAGTACTTC
CDR3: CASSIDASGRSSEQYF

size: -
D: -
J: TRBJ2-3
V: TRBV13
DNA: TGTGCCAGCAGCTTATGGGACAGCACAGATACGCAGTATTTT
CDR3: CASSLWDSTDTQYF

size: -
D: -
J: TRBJ2-7
V: TRBV2
DNA: TGTGCCAGCAGTGAAGGGGTAGGGGCGAGCGAGCAGTACTTC
CDR3: CASSEGVGASEQYF

size: few
D: -
J: TRBJ2-7
V: TRBV27
DNA: TGTGCCAGCAGTTCTGAACTATACGGGACTCCGCGCTACGAGCAGTACTTC
CDR3: CASSSELYGTPRYEQYF

size: few
D: -
J: TRBJ2-3
V: TRBV6-5
DNA: TGTGCCAGCAGTTACTTCGCGGGGAATACAGATACGCAGTATTTT
CDR3: CASSYFAGNTDTQYF

size: few
D: TRBD1
J: TRBJ1-1
V: TRBV9
DNA: TGTGCCAGCAGCAAGACAGGGCCGAGCACTGAAGCTTTCTTT
CDR3: CASSKTGPSTEAFF

size: -
D: TRBD1
J: TRBJ1-5
V: TRBV28
DNA: TGTGCCAGCAGTTTGGGGGGAGGGGGCCGTTTGAATCAGCCCCAGCATTTT
CDR3: CASSLGGGGRLNQPQHF